The 16 T cell receptor beta chains in this list originate from one sample, sequenced in a study of early T cells in non-severe SARS-CoV-2 infection (dated by TCRdb to the early 2020s). The library relied on 5' RACE. The sample was run on a NextSeq 500. TCRdb cleaned the public reads at Q25 with fastp, built clones with MiXCR and kept in-frame beta chains. CDR3 protein duplicates are merged, each entry listing the most common genes and DNA. In all, the sample holds 80,000 to 100,000 distinct CDR3 sequences, and 9.5% to 11% of those were seen once. The leading ten clones occupy around 4.8% of the sample. The sequencing here drew on whole blood, taken at baseline. These TCRs come from an adult who was a healthcare worker with PCR-confirmed SARS-CoV-2 infection or an uninfected control (not recorded which).

In its sample, this clonotype was seen a few times. The rearrangement links TRBV12-5 to TRBJ2-3; D is unresolved. Germline loops: CDR1 LGHNT, CDR2 FRNRAP. V lost 0 bases to trimming and J lost 2 bases, with 6 bases between them. The CDR3 has 14 residues. In nucleotides, the CDR3 is TGTGCTAGTGGTTTGGTCCAGGCCACAGATACGCAGTATTTT. Translation: CASGLVQATDTQYF. Supplemented by reference TRBV12-5 and TRBJ2-3, the full variable domain reads DARVTQTPRHKVTEMGQEVTMRCQPILGHNTVFWYRQTMMQGLELLAYFRNRAPLDDSGMPKDRFSAEMPDATLATLKIQPSEPRDSAVYFCASGLVQATDTQYFGPGTRLTVL.

This clonotype has a handful of counts. This rearrangement joins TRBV2 to TRBJ1-2; D gene uncertain. The CDR3 runs to 11 residues. Per the germline V gene, CDR1 is SNHLY and CDR2 is FYNNEI. Trimming cost V 6 bases and J 6 bases, with 8 bases left between them. This chain's CDR3 is CASRGEDGYTF. As DNA, the CDR3 is TGTGCCAGCAGAGGAGAGGATGGCTACACCTTC.

V usage is TRBV2 and J usage is TRBJ2-1, with TRBD2 as a possible D gene (7 bases). This CDR3 comprises 14 residues. Trimming removed 6 bases from V and 6 bases from J, with 15 bases in between. Germline values: CDR1 SNHLY, CDR2 FYNNEI. The chain's CDR3 is CASSPNGGANEQFF. DNA for the CDR3: TGTGCCAGCAGCCCCAATGGGGGGGCCAATGAGCAGTTCTTC.

This clonotype has a count of ten or more. This chain uses TRBV7-9 with TRBJ1-1, with D possibly TRBD1 on 5 matching bases. The germline V gene encodes CDR1 SEHNR and CDR2 FQNEAQ (reference sequence). The germline V and J ends were trimmed by 4 bases and 4 bases, with 7 bases remaining between them. The CDR3 length is 12 residues. CDR3 amino acids: CASSWGVTEAFF. As DNA, the CDR3 is TGTGCCAGCAGCTGGGGGGTCACTGAAGCTTTCTTT.

The chain joins TRBV30 to TRBJ1-2; 7 bases are shared with TRBD1. This CDR3 has 14 amino acids. V trimming: 0 bases; J trimming: 5 bases; junction bases outside the gene matches: 6. CDR1 and CDR2 from the germline V gene are GTSNPN and SVGIG (reference sequence). The CDR3 coding sequence is TGTGCCTGGAGTGTACAAGGGGGCGGATATGGCTACACCTTC. Translated, it gives CAWSVQGGGYGYTF.

This clonotype was picked up many times. This chain connects TRBV29-1 to TRBJ1-1, with TRBD1 as a possible D gene (5 bases). CDR1 is SQVTM and CDR2 is ANQGSEA in the germline V gene. The CDR3 runs 17 residues. Trimming pared 5 bases from V and 0 bases from J, leaving 22 bases between. This CDR3 is CSVPDEFSGLMNTEAFF. The CDR3 region has the DNA TGCAGCGTTCCCGACGAGTTTTCGGGGCTTATGAACACTGAAGCTTTCTTT.

This clonotype was seen many times. The rearrangement joins TRBV7-2 to TRBJ1-3; TRBD1 might be the D (5 bases). Trimming pared 1 base from V and 0 bases from J, leaving 7 bases between. This CDR3 spans 15 amino acids. In germline, CDR1 is SGHTA, CDR2 FQGNSA. The CDR3 coding sequence is TGTGCCAGCAGCTTAGATCAGGGCTCTGGAAACACCATATATTTT. Encoded protein: CASSLDQGSGNTIYF.

There are a few counts of this clonotype. V usage is TRBV11-2 and J usage is TRBJ2-2; D gene unclear. The CDR3 sequence is 14 residues long. CDR1 SGHAT and CDR2 FQNNGV come from the germline V gene. The V end was cut by 1 base, the J end by 7 bases, with 10 bases between. The CDR3 region has the DNA TGTGCCAGCAGCTTAGGCTGGTCGAACGGGGAGCTGTTTTTT. Its translation: CASSLGWSNGELFF.

The sample holds many counts of this clonotype. V gene TRBV29-1 combines with J gene TRBJ1-5; D might be TRBD1 (5 bases). V was shortened by 4 bases and J by 7 bases, with 14 bases between the two germline ends. Germline V CDR1 and CDR2: SQVTM, ANQGSEA. The CDR3 is 13 amino acids. CDR3 nucleotide sequence: TGCAGCGTTGCTTTGGGGGTTGGCCAGCCCCAGCATTTT. This encodes CSVALGVGQPQHF.

The V call is TRBV12-3 or TRBV12-4, the J call TRBJ1-5; D remains ambiguous. Trimming shortened V by 8 bases and J by 6 bases, and 14 bases separated the two germline ends. The CDR3 sequence is 13 residues long. The CDR3 reads CASSGEASQPQHF. CDR3 nucleotides: TGTGCCAGCTCCGGGGAGGCGTCTCAGCCCCAGCATTTT.

This clonotype has a count of ten or more. This rearrangement joins TRBV29-1 to TRBJ2-6; D is undetermined. V was cut by 4 bases and J by 1 base, with 8 bases left in between. The CDR3 is made up of 14 amino acids. Germline values: CDR1 SQVTM, CDR2 ANQGSEA. CDR3 nucleotide sequence: TGCAGCGTTGGTAAAACTTCTGGGGCCAACGTCCTGACTTTC. Translated, it gives CSVGKTSGANVLTF.

This clonotype occurred many times. V is TRBV13 and J is TRBJ2-7, with a tentative D call TRBD1 (5 bases). Germline values: CDR1 PRHDT, CDR2 FYEKMQ (reference sequence). The CDR3 sequence is 15 residues long. The V end lost 2 bases, the J end lost 1 base, and 12 bases lay between the germline ends. CDR3 protein: CASSLKPGLSYEQYF. The CDR3 nucleotides read TGTGCCAGCAGCTTAAAGCCAGGGTTATCCTACGAGCAGTACTTC.

The chain is built from TRBV6-5 and TRBJ1-2; TRBD1 is a possible D gene (5 bases). This CDR3 has 13 residues. V lost 2 bases, J lost 4 bases, and 8 bases lay in between. Per germline, CDR1 MNHEY and CDR2 SVGAGI. In DNA form, the CDR3 reads TGTGCCAGCAGTTACGACAGCTTCTATGGCTACACCTTC. Translating it yields CASSYDSFYGYTF.

J is TRBJ2-1 and V is TRBV7-2; no firm D call. Germline CDR1 SGHTA, CDR2 FQGNSA. The CDR3 has 13 residues. Trimming took off 1 base at V and 10 bases at J, with 11 bases between the two ends. CDR3 in DNA: TGTGCCAGCAGCTTAGTCAGGCGAGGCGAGCAGTTCTTC. Amino acid sequence: CASSLVRRGEQFF. Full variable domain (remainder filled in from reference TRBV7-2 and TRBJ2-1): GAGVSQSPSNKVTEKGKDVELRCDPISGHTALYWYRQSLGQGLEFLIYFQGNSAPDKSGLPSDRFSAERTGGSVSTLTIQRTQQEDSAVYLCASSLVRRGEQFFGPGTRLTVL.

This clonotype was picked up many times. The chain couples TRBV6-5 to TRBJ2-4, with D possibly being TRBD1 or TRBD2 (6 bases each). The CDR3 is 13 residues long. The V gene's germline CDR1 is MNHEY and CDR2 SVGAGI. CDR3 coding DNA: TGTGCATCTTGGCCGGGGGCGACGAACATTCAGTACTTC. It encodes CASWPGATNIQYF.

This clonotype showed up just a few times. This chain joins TRBV7-6 and TRBJ2-2, with D hard to call. V lost 3 bases and J lost 8, with 10 bases in between. There are 13 residues in the CDR3. CDR1 and CDR2 from the germline V gene are SGHVS and FNYEAQ. In DNA, the CDR3 is TGTGCCAGCAGCTTGACCTCCATTGGGGAGCTGTTTTTT. Translation: CASSLTSIGELFF.